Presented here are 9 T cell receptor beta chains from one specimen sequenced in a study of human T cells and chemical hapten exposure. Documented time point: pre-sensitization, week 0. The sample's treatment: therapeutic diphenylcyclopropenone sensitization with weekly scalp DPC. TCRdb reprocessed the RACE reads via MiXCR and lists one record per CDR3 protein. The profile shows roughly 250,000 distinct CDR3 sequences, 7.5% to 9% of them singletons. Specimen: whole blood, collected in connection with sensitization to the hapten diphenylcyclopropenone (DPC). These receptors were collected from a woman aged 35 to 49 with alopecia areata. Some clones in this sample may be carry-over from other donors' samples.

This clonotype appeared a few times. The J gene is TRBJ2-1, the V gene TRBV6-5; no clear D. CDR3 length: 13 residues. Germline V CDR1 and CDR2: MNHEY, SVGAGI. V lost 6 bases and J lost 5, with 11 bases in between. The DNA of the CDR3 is TGTGCCAGCAGCCTCTACCGGGACAATGAGCAGTTCTTC. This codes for CASSLYRDNEQFF.

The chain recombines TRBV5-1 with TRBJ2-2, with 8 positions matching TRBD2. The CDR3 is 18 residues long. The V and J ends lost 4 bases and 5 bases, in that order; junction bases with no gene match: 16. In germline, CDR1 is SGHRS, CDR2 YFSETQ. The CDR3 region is CASSLQPTSGSWTGELFF. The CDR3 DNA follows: TGCGCCAGCAGCCTCCAGCCGACAAGCGGGAGTTGGACCGGGGAGCTGTTTTTT.

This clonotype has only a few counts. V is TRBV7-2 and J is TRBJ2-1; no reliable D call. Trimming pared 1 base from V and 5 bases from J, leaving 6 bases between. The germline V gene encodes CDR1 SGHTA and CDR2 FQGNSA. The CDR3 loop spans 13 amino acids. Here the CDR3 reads CASSLGVNNEQFF. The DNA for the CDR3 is TGTGCCAGCAGCTTAGGGGTCAACAATGAGCAGTTCTTC.

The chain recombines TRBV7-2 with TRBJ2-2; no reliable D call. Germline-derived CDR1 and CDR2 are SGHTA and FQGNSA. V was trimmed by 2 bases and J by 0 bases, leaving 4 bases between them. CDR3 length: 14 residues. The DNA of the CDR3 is TGTGCCAGCAGCTTACTAACGAACACCGGGGAGCTGTTTTTT. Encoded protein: CASSLLTNTGELFF.

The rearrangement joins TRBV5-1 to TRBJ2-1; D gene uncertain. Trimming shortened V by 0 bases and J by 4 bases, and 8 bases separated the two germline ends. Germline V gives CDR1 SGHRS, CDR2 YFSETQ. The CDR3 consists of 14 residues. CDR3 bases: TGCGCCAGCAGCTTGGCCGGCAGGTACAATGAGCAGTTCTTC. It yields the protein CASSLAGRYNEQFF.

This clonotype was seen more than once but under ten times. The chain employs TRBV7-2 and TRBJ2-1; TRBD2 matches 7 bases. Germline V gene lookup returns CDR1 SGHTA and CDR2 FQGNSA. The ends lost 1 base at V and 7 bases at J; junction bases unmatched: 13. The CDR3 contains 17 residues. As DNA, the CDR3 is TGTGCCAGCAGCTTAGTGGTGGGAGGGCCAGGATGGAATGAGCAGTTCTTC. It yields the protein CASSLVVGGPGWNEQFF.

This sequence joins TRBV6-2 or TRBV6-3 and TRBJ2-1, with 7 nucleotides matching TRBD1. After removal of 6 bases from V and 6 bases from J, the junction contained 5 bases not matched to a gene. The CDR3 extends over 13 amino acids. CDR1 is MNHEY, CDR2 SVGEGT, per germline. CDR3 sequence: CASRAGTANEQFF. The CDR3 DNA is TGTGCCAGCAGAGCCGGGACAGCCAATGAGCAGTTCTTC.

As DNA, the CDR3 is TGTGCCAGCAGCGTAGGGGGCGCGTCCTACAATGAGCAGTTCTTC. Protein: CASSVGGASYNEQFF. The J gene is TRBJ2-1, the V gene TRBV9; perhaps TRBD1 as D (5 bases). There are 15 residues in the CDR3. Germline CDR1 is SGDLS and CDR2 is YYNGEE. V lost 0 bases to trimming and J lost 1 base, with 8 bases between them.

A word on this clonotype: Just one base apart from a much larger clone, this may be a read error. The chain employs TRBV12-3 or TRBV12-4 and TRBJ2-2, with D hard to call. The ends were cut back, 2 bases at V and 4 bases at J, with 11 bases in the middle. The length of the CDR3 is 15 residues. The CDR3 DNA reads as TGTGCCAGCAGTTTAATAGGGCGCCTCACCGGGGAGCTGTTTTTT. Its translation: CASSLIGRLTGELFF.